The 32 T cell receptor beta chains in this list originate from one sample, sequenced in a study of vaccination effects on CD4 cells after COVID-19. These receptors' targets are unknown. Assay used: immunoSEQ multiplex PCR; TCRdb lists only in-frame clones, some missing. The sample records 50,000 to 65,000 clones, 80% being singletons. Expansion with viral peptide pools was applied to antigen-specific CD4+ T cells by the ViraFEST assay prior to sequencing. Once cultured for nine to ten days, the cells underwent separation to obtain CD4+ T cells. The starting material was CD4+ T cells from PBMCs cultured with HCoV-229E spike peptides, obtained before COVID-19 vaccination. These TCRs come from a human donor who received a COVID-19 vaccine.

The CDR3 protein is CASSSVGNYGYTF. The CDR3 DNA follows: TGTGCCAGCAGCTCCGTCGGTAACTATGGCTACACCTTC. The chain uses TRBV5-5 and TRBJ1-2, with D uncertain. The CDR3 is 13 residues long. Germline V gene data show CDR1 as SGHKS and CDR2 as YYEKEE (reference sequence). V dropped 3 bases and J dropped 1 base, with 7 bases sitting between them.

The gene calls are TRBV6-4 and TRBJ1-1; D gene uncertain. This CDR3 spans 13 amino acids. Trimming cost V 2 bases and J 2 bases, with 6 bases left between them. Germline assignment: CDR1 MRHNA and CDR2 SNTAGT. CDR3 residues: CASSDRDNTEAFF. The DNA for the CDR3 is TGTGCCAGCAGTGACAGGGATAACACTGAAGCTTTCTTT.

This chain links TRBV10-1 with TRBJ2-4; 7 bases fit TRBD1. J lost 7 bases, V lost 5 bases, and 5 bases had no gene match. Germline CDR1 reads WNHNN; CDR2 reads SYGVQD (reference sequence). The CDR3 covers 13 residues. The CDR3, as DNA: TGCGCCAGCAGTTCGACAGGGAACAACATTCAGTACTTC. Translation gives CASSSTGNNIQYF.

This chain uses TRBV14 with TRBJ1-4; a possible D gene is TRBD1 (5 bases). Trimming removed 1 base from V and 8 bases from J, with 11 bases in between. In germline, CDR1 is SGHDN, CDR2 FVKESK. The CDR3 is made up of 14 amino acids. The CDR3 protein is CASSQVRGGEKLFF. The CDR3 coding sequence is TGTGCCAGCAGCCAAGTACGCGGGGGGGAAAAACTGTTTTTT.

Only one count was recorded for this clone. This chain connects TRBV7-2 to TRBJ1-2; no definite D call. The V gene's germline CDR1 is SGHTA and CDR2 FQGNSA. This CDR3 contains 13 residues. Trimming cost V 2 bases and J 3 bases, with 7 bases left between them. The CDR3 sequence: CASSLQTYYGYTF. CDR3 bases: TGTGCCAGCAGCTTACAGACATACTATGGCTACACCTTC.

The chain uses TRBV5-6 and TRBJ2-2, with 10 bases identical to TRBD1. Germline values: CDR1 SGHDT, CDR2 YYEEEE. The CDR3 loop spans 17 amino acids. J gave up 5 bases and V 1 base, and 8 bases lay outside the gene matches. The CDR3 coding sequence is TGTGCCAGCAGCTTGCTTGGGGACAGGGGAGGTACCGGGGAGCTGTTTTTT. Translating it yields CASSLLGDRGGTGELFF. Full variable domain (outside the CDR3, taken from reference TRBV5-6 and TRBJ2-2): DAGVTQSPTHLIKTRGQQVTLRCSPKSGHDTVSWYQQALGQGPQFIFQYYEEEERQRGNFPDRFSGHQFPNYSSELNVNALLLGDSALYLCASSLLGDRGGTGELFFGEGSRLTVL.

In this sample, this clone turned up a few times. V gene TRBV5-4 combines with J gene TRBJ1-1, with a tentative D call TRBD1 (5 bases). The germline gives CDR1 SGHNT, CDR2 YYREEE (reference sequence). The V gene lost 4 bases and the J gene lost 3 bases, with 13 bases spanning the gap. The CDR3 has 14 residues. CDR3 sequence reads: CASSAGLADTEAFF. CDR3 bases: TGTGCCAGCAGCGCGGGGCTTGCGGACACTGAAGCTTTCTTT.

A single count supports this clone. This chain connects TRBV10-3 to TRBJ2-1; 7 bases line up with TRBD2. The germline V gene encodes CDR1 ENHRY and CDR2 SYGVKD. With 7 bases clipped from V and 4 bases from J, the junction kept 13 bases outside the gene matches. CDR3 size: 16 residues. The CDR3 reads CAIKGTSETGYNEQFF. The CDR3 nucleotides are TGTGCCATCAAAGGAACTAGCGAGACGGGGTACAATGAGCAGTTCTTC.

V is TRBV5-8 and J is TRBJ2-1, with D perhaps TRBD1 (6 bases). V gave up 3 bases and J gave up 0 bases, with 13 bases separating them. The CDR3 loop spans 16 amino acids. CDR1 and CDR2 (germline): SGHTS, YDEGEE. In nucleotides, the CDR3 is TGTGCCAGCAGCTATACAGGGAAGGTCTCCTACAATGAGCAGTTCTTC. This sequence encodes CASSYTGKVSYNEQFF.

This clone has only one observation. This chain links TRBV19 with TRBJ2-2; 8 nucleotides line up with TRBD1. This CDR3 contains 15 residues. V gave up 4 bases and J gave up 8 bases; unmatched junction bases: 9. CDR1 is LNHDA and CDR2 is SQIVND in the germline V gene (reference sequence). CDR3 nucleotides: TGTGCCAGTAGTAAAAGGACAGGGAGGAGTGGGGAGCTGTTTTTT. Protein product: CASSKRTGRSGELFF.

This chain uses TRBV3-1 (or the pseudogene TRBV3-2) with TRBJ2-3, with 13 bases fitting TRBD2. Trimming took 0 bases from V and 4 from J; bases not matched to a gene: 13. Germline lookup yields CDR1 LGHDT and CDR2 YNNKEL (reference sequence). The CDR3 extends over 20 amino acids. The CDR3 DNA is TGTGCCAGCAGCCAAGATACCACTAGCGGGGGGGCCGAGGGCCCAGATACGCAGTATTTT. Amino acids: CASSQDTTSGGAEGPDTQYF.

The CDR3 protein is CASRPGGRDTQYF. For the CDR3, the DNA is TGTGCCAGCAGGCCAGGCGGACGGGATACGCAGTATTTT. This chain joins TRBV7-9 and TRBJ2-3, with unresolved D. Trimming cost V 6 bases and J 6 bases, with 13 bases left between them. Germline CDR1 reads SEHNR; CDR2 reads FQNEAQ (reference sequence). The CDR3 runs 13 residues.

This chain links TRBV6-5 with TRBJ2-2; D might be TRBD1 or TRBD2, each matching 5 bases. The CDR3 consists of 14 residues. Looked up from germline, CDR1 is MNHEY and CDR2 is SVGAGI. V was clipped by 4 bases and J by 5 bases, with 11 bases between them. The CDR3 loop is CASSSRGLTGELFF. The CDR3 bases are TGTGCCAGCAGTTCCCGGGGCCTAACCGGGGAGCTGTTTTTT.

This chain links TRBV18 with TRBJ1-4; D may be TRBD1 (5 bases). The CDR3 totals 15 residues. Germline CDR1 is KGHSH and CDR2 is LQKENI. V was clipped by 5 bases and J by 5 bases, with 15 bases between them. CDR3 in amino acids: CASSATGTTNEKLFF. CDR3 coding DNA: TGTGCCAGCTCAGCTACCGGGACGACAAATGAAAAACTGTTTTTT.

The CDR3 spells CASSLPTGSPGANVLTF. As DNA, the CDR3 is TGTGCCAGCAGTCTTCCGACGGGCTCCCCTGGGGCCAACGTCCTGACTTTC. The chain employs TRBV11-2 and TRBJ2-6; D gene ambiguous. In germline, CDR1 is SGHAT, CDR2 FQNNGV. The ends were cut back, 6 bases at V and 2 bases at J, with 17 bases in the middle. The CDR3 sequence is 17 residues long.

This clone was recorded once. The gene calls are TRBV15 and TRBJ1-1; 10 nucleotides agree with TRBD1. Trimming at V came to 3 bases and at J to 5 bases, leaving 6 bases not matched to a gene. The CDR3 extends over 15 amino acids. Germline lookup yields CDR1 LNHNV and CDR2 YYDKDF (reference sequence). The CDR3 DNA reads TGTGCCACCAGCAGGGACAGGGGGTTGAGAACTGAAGCTTTCTTT. It is translated as CATSRDRGLRTEAFF.

This sequence joins TRBV3-1 (or the pseudogene TRBV3-2) and TRBJ1-1; the D is unclear. Germline CDR1 LGHDT, CDR2 YNNKEL (reference sequence). The CDR3 has 12 residues. Trimming cost V 4 bases and J 8 bases, with 11 bases left between them. For the CDR3, the DNA is TGTGCCAGCAGCCGACTCGGGATCGAAGCTTTCTTT. Protein product: CASSRLGIEAFF.

V usage is TRBV18 and J usage is TRBJ1-3; perhaps TRBD1 as D (5 bases). This CDR3 spans 18 amino acids. From germline, CDR1 is KGHSH and CDR2 LQKENI. The germline V and J ends were trimmed by 3 bases and 0 bases, with 18 bases remaining between them. DNA of the CDR3: TGTGCCAGCTCACCCTCCGTCGGGGGGAGAATCTCTGGAAACACCATATATTTT. It specifies CASSPSVGGRISGNTIYF. Using reference TRBV18 and TRBJ1-3 for the parts outside the CDR3, the full variable domain is NAGVMQNPRHLVRRRGQEARLRCSPMKGHSHVYWYRQLPEEGLKFMVYLQKENIIDESGMPKERFSAEFPKEGPSILRIQQVVRGDSAAYFCASSPSVGGRISGNTIYFGEGSWLTVV.

This clone was recorded only once. The V gene is TRBV28, the J gene TRBJ2-5, with D possibly being TRBD1 (6 bases). The CDR3 contains 14 residues. V was pared by 2 bases and J by 4 bases, with 11 bases between. The germline V gene has CDR1 MDHEN and CDR2 SYDVKM. The CDR3 reads CASSLIRQAETQYF. In DNA form, the CDR3 reads TGTGCCAGCAGTTTAATCCGACAGGCAGAGACCCAGTACTTC.

The chain carries TRBV10-2 and TRBJ1-2; no definite D call. The V and J ends lost 3 bases and 8 bases respectively, with 13 bases between them. This CDR3 spans 13 amino acids. The germline V gene has CDR1 WSHSY and CDR2 SAAADI. CDR3 loop: CASSDYVDDGYTF. The CDR3 DNA is TGCGCCAGCAGTGATTATGTCGATGACGGCTACACCTTC.

The gene calls are TRBV7-2 and TRBJ2-2, with 13 bases matching TRBD2. Germline CDR1 reads SGHTA; CDR2 reads FQGNSA. Trimming took 5 bases from V and 9 from J; bases not matched to a gene: 9. The CDR3 sequence is 16 residues long. The CDR3 spells CASSVGLAGRYRELFF. In nucleotides, the CDR3 is TGTGCCAGCAGCGTGGGACTAGCGGGGAGGTATAGGGAGCTGTTTTTT. Variable domain in full (rest from reference TRBV7-2 and TRBJ2-2): GAGVSQSPSNKVTEKGKDVELRCDPISGHTALYWYRQSLGQGLEFLIYFQGNSAPDKSGLPSDRFSAERTGGSVSTLTIQRTQQEDSAVYLCASSVGLAGRYRELFFGEGSRLTVL.

The chain carries TRBV2 and TRBJ2-4; D is ambiguous. CDR1 and CDR2 (germline): SNHLY, FYNNEI. V was shortened by 0 bases and J by 0 bases, with 12 bases between the two germline ends. The CDR3 is made up of 17 amino acids. CDR3 residues: CASSEAHRILAKNIQYF. The CDR3 nucleotides are TGTGCCAGCAGTGAAGCTCATAGAATACTAGCCAAAAACATTCAGTACTTC.

The gene calls are TRBV6-5 and TRBJ1-2; no definite D call. V was pared by 6 bases and J by 2 bases, with 10 bases between. The CDR3 is 13 amino acids. Germline V CDR1 and CDR2: MNHEY, SVGAGI. In DNA form, the CDR3 reads TGTGCCAGCAGCTCCACATGGAACTATGGCTACACCTTC. Translation gives CASSSTWNYGYTF.

The chain links TRBV18 to TRBJ1-1; TRBD1 matches at 8 bases. Germline lookup yields CDR1 KGHSH and CDR2 LQKENI. CDR3 length equals 13 residues. The J segment lost 4 bases and the V segment lost 5 bases, leaving 3 bases of the junction unmatched. CDR3 protein: CASSGQGGTEAFF. The CDR3 DNA reads as TGTGCCAGCTCAGGACAGGGAGGCACTGAAGCTTTCTTT.

V gene TRBV7-2 combines with J gene TRBJ2-3; unclear D gene. The germline CDR1 and CDR2 sequences are SGHTA and FQGNSA. V was shortened by 2 bases and J by 1 base, with 7 bases between the two germline ends. This CDR3 comprises 14 residues. The CDR3 region has the DNA TGTGCCAGCAGCTTACGACGGGGCACAGATACGCAGTATTTT. This encodes CASSLRRGTDTQYF.

The chain has TRBV13 and TRBJ2-3, with TRBD2 matching over 8 bases. Germline loops: CDR1 PRHDT, CDR2 FYEKMQ (reference sequence). This CDR3 spans 15 amino acids. V was clipped by 2 bases and J by 4 bases; unmatched bases: 5. The CDR3 region has the DNA TGTGCCAGCAGCTTATACGGGGGGGCGTCAGATACGCAGTATTTT. Its translation: CASSLYGGASDTQYF.

The rearrangement links TRBV20-1 to TRBJ1-2; the D gene is possibly TRBD1 (5 bases). This CDR3 is 14 amino acids long. V dropped 3 bases and J dropped 2 bases, with 13 bases sitting between them. Per the germline V gene, CDR1 is DFQATT and CDR2 is SNEGSKA (reference sequence). CDR3 in DNA: TGCAGTGCTAGTAGGACACCTCGGAACTATGGCTACACCTTC. This translates into CSASRTPRNYGYTF.

DNA of the CDR3: TGTGCCAGCAGCTTAGCGCTGGTTTTCGAGGAGACCCAGTACTTC. It specifies CASSLALVFEETQYF. The rearrangement uses TRBV7-9 and TRBJ2-5; no firm D call. The CDR3 length is 15 residues. The V and J ends lost 0 bases and 5 bases respectively, with 13 bases between them. Germline CDR1 reads SEHNR; CDR2 reads FQNEAQ (reference sequence).

The chain employs TRBV3-1 (or the pseudogene TRBV3-2) and TRBJ2-3, with a weak D call TRBD2 (7 bases). The germline V gene encodes CDR1 LGHDT and CDR2 YNNKEL (reference sequence). This CDR3 has 14 residues. Trimming shortened V by 4 bases and J by 7 bases, and 15 bases separated the two germline ends. CDR3 DNA sequence: TGTGCCAGCAGCCTCCGGGGGGCTATATATACGCAGTATTTT. Amino acid sequence: CASSLRGAIYTQYF.

This chain connects TRBV6-2 or TRBV6-3 to TRBJ2-5, with TRBD2 matching 11 bases. Germline V lookup: CDR1 MNHEY, CDR2 SVGEGT. The CDR3 runs 16 residues. V trimming: 6 bases; J trimming: 5 bases; junction bases outside the gene matches: 11. CDR3 residues: CASSFSGGAFWETQYF. As DNA, the CDR3 is TGTGCCAGCAGCTTTAGCGGGGGGGCATTTTGGGAGACCCAGTACTTC.

This clone was seen once. The chain employs TRBV5-1 and TRBJ2-3, with 12 positions matching TRBD2. In germline, CDR1 is SGHRS, CDR2 YFSETQ. V lost 1 base and J lost 0; bases outside the gene matches: 6. The CDR3 sequence is 18 residues long. CDR3 residues: CASSLRTSGESSTDTQYF. The CDR3, as DNA: TGCGCCAGCAGCTTGCGGACTAGCGGGGAGTCTAGCACAGATACGCAGTATTTT.

J is TRBJ2-3 and V is TRBV2, with TRBD2 matching over 10 bases. This CDR3 spans 14 amino acids. Germline loops: CDR1 SNHLY, CDR2 FYNNEI. V lost 6 bases, J lost 0 bases, and 0 bases stayed unmatched. The CDR3 loop is CASRLAGSTDTQYF. Written as DNA, the CDR3 is TGTGCCAGCAGACTAGCGGGGAGCACAGATACGCAGTATTTT.